The clone carrying this T cell receptor (beta chain) was seen more than once but under ten times. Its specificity is unknown. The PCR contained 60 Vbeta and 13 Jbeta primers. Assay: immunoSEQ multiplex PCR; the TCRdb copy retains only in-frame clones and omits some. The repertoire holds approximately 160,000 clones, with around 67% as singletons. This record belongs to a study of cytomegalovirus exposure and HLA in healthy donors. Study as a whole: T cells numbering around 200 million yielded fewer than 140 million unique TCR beta sequences in an earlier analysis. Of several hundred genotyped donors, about 80% clustered with self-reported Caucasian donors.

V was shortened by 2 bases and J by 4 bases, with 11 bases between the two germline ends. The CDR3 sequence is 14 residues long. Germline assignment: CDR1 LGHNA and CDR2 YSLEER. Study-wide findings and caveats: V- and J-gene trimming of TCR beta was linked (in a later analysis) to a missense DCLRE1C variant. As was reported, the classifier diagnosed cytomegalovirus status with high specificity and sensitivity.

The sample consisted of PBMCs. The TCR sequence derives from a woman aged 18 to 35 in good health and CMV-seropositive. This chain uses TRBV4-3 with TRBJ1-2, with TRBD1 as a possible D gene (5 bases). CDR3 coding DNA: TGCGCCAGCAGCCAAACACGGGGGACCTATGGCTACACCTTC. Translated: CASSQTRGTYGYTF.